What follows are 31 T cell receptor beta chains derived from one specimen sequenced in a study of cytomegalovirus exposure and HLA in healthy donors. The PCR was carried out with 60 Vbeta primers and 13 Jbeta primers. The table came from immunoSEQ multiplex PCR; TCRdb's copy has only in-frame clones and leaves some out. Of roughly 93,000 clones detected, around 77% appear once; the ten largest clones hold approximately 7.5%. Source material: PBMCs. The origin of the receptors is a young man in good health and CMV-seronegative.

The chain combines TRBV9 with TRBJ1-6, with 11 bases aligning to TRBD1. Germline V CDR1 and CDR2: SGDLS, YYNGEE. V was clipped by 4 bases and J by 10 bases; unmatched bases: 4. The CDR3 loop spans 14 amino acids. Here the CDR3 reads CASSRGQGESPLHF. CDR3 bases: TGTGCCAGCAGCCGGGGACAGGGGGAATCACCCCTCCACTTT.

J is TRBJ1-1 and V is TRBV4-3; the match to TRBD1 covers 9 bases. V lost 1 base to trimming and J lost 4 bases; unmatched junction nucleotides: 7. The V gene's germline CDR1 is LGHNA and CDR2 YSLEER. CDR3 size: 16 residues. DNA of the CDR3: TGCGCCAGCAGCCAAGTGCCAAAGACAGGGGGCACTGAAGCTTTCTTT. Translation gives CASSQVPKTGGTEAFF.

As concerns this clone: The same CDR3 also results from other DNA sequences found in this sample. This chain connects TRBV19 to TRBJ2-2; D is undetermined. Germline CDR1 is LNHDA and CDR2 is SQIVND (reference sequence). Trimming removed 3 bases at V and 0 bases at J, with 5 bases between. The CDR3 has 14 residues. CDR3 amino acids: CASSIGTNTGELFF. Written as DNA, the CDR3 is TGTGCCAGTAGTATCGGTACGAACACCGGGGAGCTGTTTTTT.

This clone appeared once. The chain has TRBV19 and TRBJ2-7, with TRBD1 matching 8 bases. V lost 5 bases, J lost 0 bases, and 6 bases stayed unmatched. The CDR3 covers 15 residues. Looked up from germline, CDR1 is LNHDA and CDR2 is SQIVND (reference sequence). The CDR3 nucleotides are TGTGCCAGTAGTGCCAGAGGGACAGGCTCCTACGAGCAGTACTTC. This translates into CASSARGTGSYEQYF. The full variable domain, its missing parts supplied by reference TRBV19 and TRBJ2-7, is DGGITQSPKYLFRKEGQNVTLSCEQNLNHDAMYWYRQDPGQGLRLIYYSQIVNDFQKGDIAEGYSVSREKKESFPLTVTSAQKNPTAFYLCASSARGTGSYEQYFGPGTRLTVT.

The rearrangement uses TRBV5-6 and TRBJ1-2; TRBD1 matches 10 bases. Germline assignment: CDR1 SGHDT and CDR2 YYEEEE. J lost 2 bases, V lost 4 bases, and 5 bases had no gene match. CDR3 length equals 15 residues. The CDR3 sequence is CASSPGQGMNYGYTF. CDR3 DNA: TGTGCCAGCAGCCCGGGACAGGGGATGAACTATGGCTACACCTTC.

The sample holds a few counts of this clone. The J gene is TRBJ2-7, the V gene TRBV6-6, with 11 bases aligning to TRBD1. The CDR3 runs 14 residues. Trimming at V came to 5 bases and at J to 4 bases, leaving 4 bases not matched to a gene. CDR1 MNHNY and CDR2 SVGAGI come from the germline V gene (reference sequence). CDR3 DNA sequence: TGTGCCAGCAGTCCGAGGGACAGGGGGTACGAGCAGTACTTC. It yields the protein CASSPRDRGYEQYF.

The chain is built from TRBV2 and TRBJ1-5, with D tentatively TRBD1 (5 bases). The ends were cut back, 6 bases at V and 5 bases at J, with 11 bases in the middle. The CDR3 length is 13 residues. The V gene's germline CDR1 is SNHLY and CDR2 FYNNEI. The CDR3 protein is CASSSDSDQPQHF. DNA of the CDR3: TGTGCCAGCAGCTCTGACAGTGATCAGCCCCAGCATTTT.

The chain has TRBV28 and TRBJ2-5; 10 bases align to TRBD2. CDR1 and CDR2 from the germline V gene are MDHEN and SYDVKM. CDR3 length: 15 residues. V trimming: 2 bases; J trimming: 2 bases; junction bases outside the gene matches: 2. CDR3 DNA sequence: TGTGCCAGCAGTTTAAGCGGGGGGGGGCAAGAGACCCAGTACTTC. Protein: CASSLSGGGQETQYF.

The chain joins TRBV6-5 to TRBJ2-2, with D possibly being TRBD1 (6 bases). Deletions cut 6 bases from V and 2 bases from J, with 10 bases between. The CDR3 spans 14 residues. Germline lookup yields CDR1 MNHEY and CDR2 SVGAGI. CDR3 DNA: TGTGCCAGCAGCGGGACACGTAACACCGGGGAGCTGTTTTTT. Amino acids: CASSGTRNTGELFF.

DNA for the CDR3: TGTGCCAGCAGCCGTGGTGGGGGCGCGGGCACTGAAGCTTTCTTT. It yields the protein CASSRGGGAGTEAFF. This chain uses TRBV28 with TRBJ1-1; D might be TRBD1 (6 bases). Germline CDR1 is MDHEN and CDR2 is SYDVKM. The CDR3 runs 15 residues. V was trimmed by 6 bases and J by 4 bases, leaving 18 bases between them. Filled out from reference TRBV28 and TRBJ1-1, the complete variable domain reads DVKVTQSSRYLVKRTGEKVFLECVQDMDHENMFWYRQDPGLGLRLIYFSYDVKMKEKGDIPEGYSVSREKKERFSLILESASTNQTSMYLCASSRGGGAGTEAFFGQGTRLTVV.

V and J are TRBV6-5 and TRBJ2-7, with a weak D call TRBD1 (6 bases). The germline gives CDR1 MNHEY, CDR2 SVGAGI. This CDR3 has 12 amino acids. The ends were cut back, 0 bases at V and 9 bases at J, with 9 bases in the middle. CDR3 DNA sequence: TGTGCCAGCAGTTACTCAGGACAGACGCAGTACTTC. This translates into CASSYSGQTQYF.

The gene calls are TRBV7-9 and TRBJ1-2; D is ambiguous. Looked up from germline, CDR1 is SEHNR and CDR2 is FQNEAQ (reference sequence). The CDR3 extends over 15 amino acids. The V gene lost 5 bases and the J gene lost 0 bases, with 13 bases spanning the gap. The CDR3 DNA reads TGTGCCAGCAGCCCCCCTGGCGGAGCTAACTATGGCTACACCTTC. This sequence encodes CASSPPGGANYGYTF.

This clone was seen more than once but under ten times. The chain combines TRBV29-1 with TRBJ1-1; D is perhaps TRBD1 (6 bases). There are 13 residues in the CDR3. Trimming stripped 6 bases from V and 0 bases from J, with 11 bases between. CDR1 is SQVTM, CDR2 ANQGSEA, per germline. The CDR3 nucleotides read TGCAGCGTCACCGAGGGGGTGAACACTGAAGCTTTCTTT. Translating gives CSVTEGVNTEAFF.

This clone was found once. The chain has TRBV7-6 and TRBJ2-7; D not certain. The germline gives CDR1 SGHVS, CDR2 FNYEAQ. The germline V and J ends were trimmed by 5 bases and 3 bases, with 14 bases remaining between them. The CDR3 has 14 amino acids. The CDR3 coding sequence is TGTGCCAGCAGCATGACCCCGACGGGCTACGAGCAGTACTTC. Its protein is CASSMTPTGYEQYF.

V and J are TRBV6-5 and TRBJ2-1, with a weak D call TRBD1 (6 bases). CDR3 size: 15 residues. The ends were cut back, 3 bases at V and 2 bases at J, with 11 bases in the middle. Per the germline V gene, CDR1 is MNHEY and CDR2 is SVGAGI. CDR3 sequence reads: CASSYGQSPYNEQFF. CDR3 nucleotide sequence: TGTGCCAGCAGTTATGGACAGAGCCCCTACAATGAGCAGTTCTTC.

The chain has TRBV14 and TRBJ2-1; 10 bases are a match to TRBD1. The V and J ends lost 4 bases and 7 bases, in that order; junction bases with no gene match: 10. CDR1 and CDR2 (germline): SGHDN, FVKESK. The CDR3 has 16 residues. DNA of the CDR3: TGTGCCAGCAGCCGTACAAAGGGACAGGGGACGAATGAGCAGTTCTTC. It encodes CASSRTKGQGTNEQFF.

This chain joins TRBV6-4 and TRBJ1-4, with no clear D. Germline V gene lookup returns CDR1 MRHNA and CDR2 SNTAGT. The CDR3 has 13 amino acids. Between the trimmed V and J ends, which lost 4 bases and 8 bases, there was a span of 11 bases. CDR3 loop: CASSAGSEEKLFF. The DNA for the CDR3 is TGTGCCAGCAGTGCGGGGTCGGAGGAAAAACTGTTTTTT.

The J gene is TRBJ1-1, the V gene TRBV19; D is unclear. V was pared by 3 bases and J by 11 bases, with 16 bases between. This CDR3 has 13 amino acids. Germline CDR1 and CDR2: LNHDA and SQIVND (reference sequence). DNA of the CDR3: TGTGCCAGTAGTATCGTCCTCGGGCGGGATGCTTTCTTT. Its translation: CASSIVLGRDAFF.

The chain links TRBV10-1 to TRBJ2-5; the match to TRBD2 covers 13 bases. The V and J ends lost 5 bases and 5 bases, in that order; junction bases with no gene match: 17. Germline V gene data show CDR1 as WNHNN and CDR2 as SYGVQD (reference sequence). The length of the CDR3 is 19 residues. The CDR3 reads CASSPNPETSGRVMETQYF. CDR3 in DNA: TGCGCCAGCAGTCCAAACCCCGAAACTAGCGGGAGGGTAATGGAGACCCAGTACTTC.

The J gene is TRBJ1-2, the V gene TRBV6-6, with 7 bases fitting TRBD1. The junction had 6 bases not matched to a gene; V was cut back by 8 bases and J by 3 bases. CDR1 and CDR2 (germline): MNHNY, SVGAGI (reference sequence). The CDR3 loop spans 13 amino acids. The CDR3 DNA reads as TGTGCCAGCCAAGGAGGACAGGACTATGGCTACACCTTC. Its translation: CASQGGQDYGYTF.

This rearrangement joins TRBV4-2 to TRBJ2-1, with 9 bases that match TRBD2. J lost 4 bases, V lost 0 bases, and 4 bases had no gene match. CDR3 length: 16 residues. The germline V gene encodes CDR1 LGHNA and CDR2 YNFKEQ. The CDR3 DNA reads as TGTGCCAGCAGCCAAGAACCCAGCGGGGGGTACAATGAGCAGTTCTTC. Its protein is CASSQEPSGGYNEQFF.

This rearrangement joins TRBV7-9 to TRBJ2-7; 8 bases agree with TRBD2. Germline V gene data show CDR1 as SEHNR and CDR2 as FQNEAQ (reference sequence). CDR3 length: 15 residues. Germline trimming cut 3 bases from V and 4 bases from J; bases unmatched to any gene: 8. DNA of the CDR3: TGTGCCAGCAGCTTGATGTCAGCGGGGGCGTACGAGCAGTACTTC. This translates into CASSLMSAGAYEQYF.

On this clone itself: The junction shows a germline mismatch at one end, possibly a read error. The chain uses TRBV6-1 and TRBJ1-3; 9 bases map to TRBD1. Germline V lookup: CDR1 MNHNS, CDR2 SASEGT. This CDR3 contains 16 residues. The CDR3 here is CASSEAPDRGVTAGDF. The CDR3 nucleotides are TGTGCCAGCAGTGAAGCTCCGGACAGGGGAGTGACGGCAGGTGATTTT.

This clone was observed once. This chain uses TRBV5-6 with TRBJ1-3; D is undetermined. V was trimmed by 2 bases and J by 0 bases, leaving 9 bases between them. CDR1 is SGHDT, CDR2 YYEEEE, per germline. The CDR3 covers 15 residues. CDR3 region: CASSFLHSSGNTIYF. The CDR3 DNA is TGTGCCAGCAGCTTTCTACACAGCTCTGGAAACACCATATATTTT.

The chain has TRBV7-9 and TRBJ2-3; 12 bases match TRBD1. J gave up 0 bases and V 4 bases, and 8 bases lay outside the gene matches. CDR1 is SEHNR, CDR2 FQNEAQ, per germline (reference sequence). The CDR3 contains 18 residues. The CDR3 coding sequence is TGTGCCAGCAGCTCTGGGACAGGGGGCTTGTATAGCACAGATACGCAGTATTTT. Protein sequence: CASSSGTGGLYSTDTQYF.

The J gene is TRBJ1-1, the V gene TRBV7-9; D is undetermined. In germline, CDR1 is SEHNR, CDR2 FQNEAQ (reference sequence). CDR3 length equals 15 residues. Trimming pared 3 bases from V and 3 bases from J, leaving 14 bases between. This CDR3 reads CASSFGRTGYTEAFF. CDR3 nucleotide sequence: TGTGCCAGCAGCTTCGGACGGACGGGGTACACTGAAGCTTTCTTT. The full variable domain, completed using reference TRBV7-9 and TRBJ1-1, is DTGVSQNPRHKITKRGQNVTFRCDPISEHNRLYWYRQTLGQGPEFLTYFQNEAQLEKSRLLSDRFSAERPKGSFSTLEIQRTEQGDSAMYLCASSFGRTGYTEAFFGQGTRLTVV.

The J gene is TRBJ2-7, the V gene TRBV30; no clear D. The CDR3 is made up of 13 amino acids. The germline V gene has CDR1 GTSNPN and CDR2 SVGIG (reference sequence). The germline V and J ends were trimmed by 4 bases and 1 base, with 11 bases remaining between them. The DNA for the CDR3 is TGTGCCTGGAACTACGGCTTATCCTACGAGCAGTACTTC. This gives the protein CAWNYGLSYEQYF.

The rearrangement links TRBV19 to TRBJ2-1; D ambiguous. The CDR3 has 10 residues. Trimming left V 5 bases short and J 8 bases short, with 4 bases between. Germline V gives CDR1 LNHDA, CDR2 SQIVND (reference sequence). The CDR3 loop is CASSGHEQFF. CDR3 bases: TGTGCCAGTAGTGGGCATGAGCAGTTCTTC.

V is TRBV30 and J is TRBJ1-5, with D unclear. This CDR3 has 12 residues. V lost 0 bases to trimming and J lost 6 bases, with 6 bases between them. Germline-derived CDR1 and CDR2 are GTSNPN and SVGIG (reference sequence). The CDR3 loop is CAWSVLAQPQHF. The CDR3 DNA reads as TGTGCCTGGAGTGTATTGGCTCAGCCCCAGCATTTT.

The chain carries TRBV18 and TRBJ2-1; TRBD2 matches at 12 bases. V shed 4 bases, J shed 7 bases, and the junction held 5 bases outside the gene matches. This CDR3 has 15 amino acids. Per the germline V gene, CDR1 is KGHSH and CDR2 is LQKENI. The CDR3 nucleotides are TGTGCCAGCTCACTTGGACTAGCGGGGAGGAATGAGCAGTTCTTC. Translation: CASSLGLAGRNEQFF.

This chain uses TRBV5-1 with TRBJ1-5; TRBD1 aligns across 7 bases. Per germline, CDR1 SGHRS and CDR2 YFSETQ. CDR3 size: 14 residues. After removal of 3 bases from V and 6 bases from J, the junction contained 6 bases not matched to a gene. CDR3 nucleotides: TGCGCCAGCAGCTCCGGGACAGCTGGTCAGCCCCAGCATTTT. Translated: CASSSGTAGQPQHF.